This TCR beta chain was documented in a study of cytomegalovirus exposure and HLA in healthy donors. General study results and limits: Later genetic work tied a missense DCLRE1C variant to beta-chain V and J trimming. As confirmed in vitro, a few CMV-associated chains were specific for CMV antigens.

To note about this clone: The target antigen is unknown.

Use of 60 Vbeta and 13 Jbeta primers characterized the PCR. The table came from immunoSEQ multiplex PCR; TCRdb's copy has only in-frame clones and leaves some out. The table records 60,000 to 70,000 clones, more than 80% of them present only once. The CDR3 runs to 15 residues. CDR1 is SGHKS and CDR2 is YYEKEE in the germline V gene (reference sequence). Trimming cost V 1 base and J 5 bases, with 15 bases left between them. This TCR came from a woman aged 30 to 39 in good health and CMV-seronegative. The chain carries TRBV5-5 and TRBJ2-5; TRBD1 is a possible D gene (5 bases). Sequenced input: PBMCs. As DNA, the CDR3 is TGTGCCAGCAGCTTGCCTCAGGGTGTCACGGAGACCCAGTACTTC. Translated: CASSLPQGVTETQYF.